These 21 T cell receptor beta chains came from one sample sequenced in a study of cytomegalovirus exposure and HLA in healthy donors. Amplification used 60 Vbeta primers and 13 Jbeta primers. The repertoire was sequenced with immunoSEQ multiplex PCR; TCRdb's copy has only in-frame clones and lacks some. Its clone listing holds about 77,000 clones. Sequencing used PBMCs. All receptors derive from a man in his fifties in good health and CMV-seropositive.

This CDR3 is CASRPGGSGNTIYF. CDR3 nucleotides: TGTGCCAGCAGGCCAGGGGGCTCTGGAAACACCATATATTTT. This sequence joins TRBV7-2 and TRBJ1-3; 7 positions agree with TRBD1. The CDR3 runs to 14 residues. CDR1 is SGHTA, CDR2 FQGNSA, per germline. Losses at the gene ends were 6 bases for V and 0 bases for J; bases not matched to a gene: 2.

The chain uses TRBV5-6 and TRBJ1-4; no clear D. With 0 bases removed from V and 8 bases from J, the gap between germline ends came to 8 bases. This CDR3 has 13 residues. The V gene's germline CDR1 is SGHDT and CDR2 YYEEEE. CDR3 sequence: CASSLATAEKLFF. Here the CDR3 DNA reads TGTGCCAGCAGCTTGGCCACAGCCGAAAAACTGTTTTTT.

The CDR3 loop reads CASSLVQINQPQHF. The DNA of the CDR3 is TGTGCCAGCAGCTTAGTACAGATCAATCAGCCCCAGCATTTT. The chain recombines TRBV7-8 with TRBJ1-5; D remains unclear. Germline V gene sequence: CDR1 SGHVS, CDR2 FQNEAQ. Trimming removed 1 base from V and 3 bases from J, with 7 bases in between. The CDR3 totals 14 residues.

This chain links TRBV5-1 with TRBJ2-5; TRBD1 is a possible D gene (6 bases). Per germline, CDR1 SGHRS and CDR2 YFSETQ. V shed 4 bases and J shed 5 bases, with 15 bases lying between them. The CDR3 has 14 amino acids. CDR3 DNA: TGCGCCAGCAGCGGGGGACACCTGGGCGAGACCCAGTACTTC. Translating it yields CASSGGHLGETQYF.

The chain is built from TRBV5-4 and TRBJ1-6; 11 bases line up with TRBD1. The CDR3 length is 15 residues. Trimming took 2 bases from V and 10 from J; bases not matched to a gene: 5. Germline V gene sequence: CDR1 SGHNT, CDR2 YYREEE (reference sequence). The CDR3 spells CASSLEGTGGSPLHF. The CDR3 nucleotides read TGTGCCAGCAGCTTAGAGGGGACAGGGGGGTCACCCCTCCACTTT.

The chain uses TRBV5-1 and TRBJ2-5, with TRBD1 matching 9 bases. The DNA end favors TRBJ2-7, so the J call may be wrong. Looked up from germline, CDR1 is SGHRS and CDR2 is YFSETQ. The CDR3 covers 18 residues. This CDR3 is CASRSSPISGQGTYEQYF. For the CDR3, the DNA is TGCGCCTCCAGGTCGTCACCTATATCGGGACAGGGTACGTACGAGCAGTACTTC.

J is TRBJ2-3 and V is TRBV2; 10 bases agree with TRBD2. J gave up 5 bases and V 3 bases, and 8 bases lay outside the gene matches. The CDR3 is made up of 16 amino acids. Germline loops: CDR1 SNHLY, CDR2 FYNNEI. The CDR3 region is CASSESSGSSVDTQYF. In nucleotides, the CDR3 is TGTGCCAGCAGTGAGTCTAGCGGGAGTTCTGTAGATACGCAGTATTTT.

This chain connects TRBV5-4 to TRBJ2-5; 7 bases are a match to TRBD2. V was clipped by 4 bases and J by 5 bases; unmatched bases: 14. This CDR3 comprises 16 residues. The V gene's germline CDR1 is SGHNT and CDR2 YYREEE (reference sequence). CDR3: CASSHPGLGTGETQYF. In DNA form, the CDR3 reads TGTGCCAGCAGCCACCCCGGACTAGGGACGGGGGAGACCCAGTACTTC.

The chain has TRBV2 and TRBJ1-5; possibly TRBD1 for D (6 bases). The CDR3 loop spans 15 amino acids. The V and J ends lost 5 bases and 2 bases respectively, with 13 bases between them. Germline values: CDR1 SNHLY, CDR2 FYNNEI. The CDR3 loop reads CASSQTGLGNQPQHF. The CDR3, as DNA: TGTGCCAGCAGTCAAACAGGGCTCGGCAATCAGCCCCAGCATTTT.

This rearrangement joins TRBV5-4 to TRBJ2-1, with 8 bases lining up with TRBD2. The V gene's germline CDR1 is SGHNT and CDR2 YYREEE (reference sequence). The CDR3 runs to 17 residues. V trimming: 2 bases; J trimming: 5 bases; junction bases outside the gene matches: 12. The CDR3 here is CASSFGGLAQYDNEQFF. CDR3 DNA sequence: TGTGCCAGCAGCTTTGGCGGACTAGCCCAATATGACAATGAGCAGTTCTTC.

In DNA form, the CDR3 reads TGCGCCAGCAGCTCTGCGGTACAAGAGACCCAGTACTTC. Protein: CASSSAVQETQYF. This rearrangement joins TRBV5-1 to TRBJ2-5; no clear D gene. The CDR3 loop spans 13 amino acids. V lost 3 bases to trimming and J lost 2 bases, with 8 bases between them. Germline CDR1 reads SGHRS; CDR2 reads YFSETQ. The variable domain in full, with the rest retrieved from reference TRBV5-1 and TRBJ2-5, is KAGVTQTPRYLIKTRGQQVTLSCSPISGHRSVSWYQQTPGQGLQFLFEYFSETQRNKGNFPGRFSGRQFSNSRSEMNVSTLELGDSALYLCASSSAVQETQYFGPGTRLLVL.

The chain has TRBV19 and TRBJ1-5, with 7 bases aligning to TRBD1. The CDR3 length is 16 residues. V lost 5 bases to trimming and J lost 1 base; unmatched junction nucleotides: 8. CDR1 and CDR2 (germline): LNHDA, SQIVND (reference sequence). CDR3 sequence reads: CASSPRTGESNQPQHF. The CDR3 nucleotides are TGTGCCAGTAGTCCTCGGACAGGAGAAAGCAATCAGCCCCAGCATTTT.

The CDR3: CASSPPSMTGNEQFF. CDR3 in DNA: TGTGCCAGCAGCCCCCCGTCGATGACTGGTAATGAGCAGTTCTTC. This chain links TRBV13 with TRBJ2-1; D ambiguous. V was pared by 5 bases and J by 7 bases, with 18 bases between. This CDR3 is 15 amino acids long. Germline CDR1 and CDR2: PRHDT and FYEKMQ (reference sequence).

The chain joins TRBV4-2 to TRBJ2-6; D gene ambiguous. V lost 6 bases, J lost 2 bases, and 20 bases lay in between. Germline V gene sequence: CDR1 LGHNA, CDR2 YNFKEQ. There are 18 residues in the CDR3. DNA of the CDR3: TGTGCCAGCAGTTTGACAAATACGGTATCGACTGGGGCCAACGTCCTGACTTTC. Translating it yields CASSLTNTVSTGANVLTF.

This chain uses TRBV5-1 with TRBJ1-1, with D unresolved. Germline assignment: CDR1 SGHRS and CDR2 YFSETQ. V dropped 4 bases and J dropped 6 bases, with 19 bases sitting between them. The length of the CDR3 is 15 residues. The CDR3 coding sequence is TGCGCCAGCAGCCTGGCCAGCATCATGGGCGCTGAAGCTTTCTTT. Protein product: CASSLASIMGAEAFF.

The chain couples TRBV9 to TRBJ1-4; 9 nucleotides align to TRBD1. The CDR3 covers 14 residues. Germline-derived CDR1 and CDR2 are SGDLS and YYNGEE. J was trimmed by 7 bases and V by 3 bases; bases with no gene match: 4. The CDR3 sequence is CASSAGQGSEKLFF. The CDR3 DNA sequence: TGTGCCAGCAGCGCCGGACAGGGGAGTGAAAAACTGTTTTTT.

V is TRBV5-1 and J is TRBJ2-6; D is undetermined. CDR3 size: 15 residues. V lost 0 bases to trimming and J lost 0 bases, with 4 bases between them. Germline-derived CDR1 and CDR2 are SGHRS and YFSETQ. Here the CDR3 reads CASSLGASGANVLTF. CDR3 bases: TGCGCCAGCAGCTTGGGGGCCTCTGGGGCCAACGTCCTGACTTTC.

CDR3 DNA: TGTGCCACCCGACAGCCTAATCAGCCCCAGCATTTT. It encodes CATRQPNQPQHF. V gene TRBV25-1 combines with J gene TRBJ1-5; possible D gene TRBD1, 5 bases. The germline V and J ends were trimmed by 10 bases and 4 bases, with 11 bases remaining between them. Looked up from germline, CDR1 is MGHDK and CDR2 is SYGVNS. The length of the CDR3 is 12 residues.

This sequence joins TRBV10-3 and TRBJ2-3; 7 nucleotides align to TRBD2. CDR3 length: 14 amino acids. CDR1 and CDR2 from the germline V gene are ENHRY and SYGVKD. V dropped 4 bases and J dropped 2; count of bases not matched to a gene: 3. CDR3 nucleotides: TGTGCCATCAGTGGGAGCGGGAACACAGATACGCAGTATTTT. Residues: CAISGSGNTDTQYF.

The genes are TRBV27 and TRBJ1-6, with 7 bases that match TRBD1. V was clipped by 4 bases and J by 7 bases; unmatched bases: 4. Germline V gene sequence: CDR1 MNHEY, CDR2 SMNVEV (reference sequence). This CDR3 region has 14 residues. DNA for the CDR3: TGTGCCAGCAGTTATGGGACAGTAAATTCACCCCTCCACTTT. It specifies CASSYGTVNSPLHF.

The chain couples TRBV11-3 to TRBJ1-1; D gene uncertain. Germline V gene data show CDR1 as SGHNT and CDR2 as YENEEA. Trimming removed 0 bases at V and 2 bases at J, with 10 bases between. This CDR3 region has 15 residues. CDR3 protein: CASSLDGRANTEAFF. The CDR3 bases are TGTGCCAGCAGCTTAGATGGGAGGGCCAACACTGAAGCTTTCTTT.